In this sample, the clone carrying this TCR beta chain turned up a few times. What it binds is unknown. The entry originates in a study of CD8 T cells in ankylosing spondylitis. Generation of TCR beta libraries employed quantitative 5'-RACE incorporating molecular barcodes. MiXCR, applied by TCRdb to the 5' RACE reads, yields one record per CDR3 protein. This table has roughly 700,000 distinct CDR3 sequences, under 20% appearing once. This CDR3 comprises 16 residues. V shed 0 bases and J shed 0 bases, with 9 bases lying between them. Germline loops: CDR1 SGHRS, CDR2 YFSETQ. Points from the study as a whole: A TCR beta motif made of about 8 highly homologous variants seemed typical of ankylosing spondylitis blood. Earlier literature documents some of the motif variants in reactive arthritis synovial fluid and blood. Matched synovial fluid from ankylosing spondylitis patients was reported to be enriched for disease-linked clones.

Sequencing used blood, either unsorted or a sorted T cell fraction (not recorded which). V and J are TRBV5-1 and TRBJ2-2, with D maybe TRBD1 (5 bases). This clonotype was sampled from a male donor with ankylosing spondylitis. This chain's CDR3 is CASSLGGSTNTGELFF. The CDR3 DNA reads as TGCGCCAGCAGCTTGGGGGGCAGCACGAACACCGGGGAGCTGTTTTTT.